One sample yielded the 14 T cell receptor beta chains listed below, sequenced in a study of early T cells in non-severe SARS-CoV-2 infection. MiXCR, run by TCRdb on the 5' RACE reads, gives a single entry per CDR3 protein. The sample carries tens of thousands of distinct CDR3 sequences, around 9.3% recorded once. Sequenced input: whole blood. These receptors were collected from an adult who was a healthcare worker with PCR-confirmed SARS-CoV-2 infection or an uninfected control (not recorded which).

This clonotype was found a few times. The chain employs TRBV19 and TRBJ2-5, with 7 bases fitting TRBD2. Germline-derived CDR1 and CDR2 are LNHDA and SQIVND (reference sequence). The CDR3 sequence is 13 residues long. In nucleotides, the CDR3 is TGTGCAACCGGGGGGAGGGACCAAGAGACCCAGTACTTC. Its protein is CATGGRDQETQYF.

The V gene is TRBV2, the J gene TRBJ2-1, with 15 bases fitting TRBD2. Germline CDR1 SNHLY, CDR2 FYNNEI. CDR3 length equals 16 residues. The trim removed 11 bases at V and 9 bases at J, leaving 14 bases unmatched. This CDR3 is CAGTDRGLAGGSEQFF. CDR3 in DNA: TGTGCCGGCACCGACAGGGGACTAGCGGGGGGCAGTGAGCAGTTCTTC.

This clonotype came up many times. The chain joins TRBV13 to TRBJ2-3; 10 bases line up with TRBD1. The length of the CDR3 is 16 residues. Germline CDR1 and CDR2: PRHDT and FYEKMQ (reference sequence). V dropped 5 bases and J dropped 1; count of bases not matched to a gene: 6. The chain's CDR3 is CASSPRGTGGTDTQYF. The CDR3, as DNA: TGTGCCAGCAGCCCACGTGGGACAGGGGGCACAGATACGCAGTATTTT. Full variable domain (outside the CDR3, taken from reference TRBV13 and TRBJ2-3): AAGVIQSPRHLIKEKRETATLKCYPIPRHDTVYWYQQGPGQDPQFLISFYEKMQSDKGSIPDRFSAQQFSDYHSELNMSSLELGDSALYFCASSPRGTGGTDTQYFGPGTRLTVL.

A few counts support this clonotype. The DNA for the CDR3 is TGTGCCAGCAGCCCTCCTTGGGTGGAGGGGCCTGCTGAAGCTTTCTTT. Protein: CASSPPWVEGPAEAFF. The V call is TRBV7-9, the J call TRBJ1-1; a possible D gene is TRBD1 (5 bases). Germline V gene lookup returns CDR1 SEHNR and CDR2 FQNEAQ (reference sequence). V was clipped by 5 bases and J by 6 bases, with 22 bases between them. CDR3 length: 16 amino acids.

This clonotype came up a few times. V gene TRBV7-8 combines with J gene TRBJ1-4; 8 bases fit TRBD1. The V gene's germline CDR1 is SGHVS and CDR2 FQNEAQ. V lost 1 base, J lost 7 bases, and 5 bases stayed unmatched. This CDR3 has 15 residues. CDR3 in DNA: TGTGCCAGCAGCTTAGTTGGGACAGGAGGTGAAAAACTGTTTTTT. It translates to CASSLVGTGGEKLFF.

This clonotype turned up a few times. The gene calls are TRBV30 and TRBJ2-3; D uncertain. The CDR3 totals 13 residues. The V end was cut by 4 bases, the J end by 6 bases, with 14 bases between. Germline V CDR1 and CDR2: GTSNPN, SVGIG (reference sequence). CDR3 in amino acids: CAWNTRFTDTQYF. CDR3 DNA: TGTGCCTGGAACACCCGCTTCACGGATACGCAGTATTTT.

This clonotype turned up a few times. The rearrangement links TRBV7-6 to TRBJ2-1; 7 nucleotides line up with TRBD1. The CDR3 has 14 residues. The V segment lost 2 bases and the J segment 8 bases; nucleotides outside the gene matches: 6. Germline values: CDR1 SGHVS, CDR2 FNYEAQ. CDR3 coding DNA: TGTGCCAGCAGCTTAAGGGACAGTGACTATGAGCAGTTCTTC. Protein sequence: CASSLRDSDYEQFF.

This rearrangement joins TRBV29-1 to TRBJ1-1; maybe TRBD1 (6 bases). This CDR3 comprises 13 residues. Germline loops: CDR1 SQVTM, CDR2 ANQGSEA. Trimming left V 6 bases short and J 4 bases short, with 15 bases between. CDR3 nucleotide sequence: TGCAGCGTGGCAGGGGTCTTGAGCACTGAAGCTTTCTTT. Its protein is CSVAGVLSTEAFF.

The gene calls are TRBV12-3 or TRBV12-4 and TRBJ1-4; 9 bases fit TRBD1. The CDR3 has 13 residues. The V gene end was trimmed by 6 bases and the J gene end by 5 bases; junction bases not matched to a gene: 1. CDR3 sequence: CASRGQGNEKLFF. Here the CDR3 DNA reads TGTGCCAGCAGGGGACAGGGAAATGAAAAACTGTTTTTT.

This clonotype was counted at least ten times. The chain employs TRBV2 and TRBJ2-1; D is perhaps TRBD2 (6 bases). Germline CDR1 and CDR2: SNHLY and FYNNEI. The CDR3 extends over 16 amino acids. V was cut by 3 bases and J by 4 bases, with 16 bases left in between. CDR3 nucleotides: TGTGCCAGCAGTGATCCGGCGGGGAACACTTACAATGAGCAGTTCTTC. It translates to CASSDPAGNTYNEQFF.

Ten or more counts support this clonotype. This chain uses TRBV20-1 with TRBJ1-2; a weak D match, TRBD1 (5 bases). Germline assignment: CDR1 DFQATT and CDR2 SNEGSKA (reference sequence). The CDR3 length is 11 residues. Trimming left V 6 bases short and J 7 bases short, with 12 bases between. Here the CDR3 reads CSAFRDSGYTF. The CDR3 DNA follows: TGCAGTGCATTCAGGGATTCTGGCTACACCTTC.

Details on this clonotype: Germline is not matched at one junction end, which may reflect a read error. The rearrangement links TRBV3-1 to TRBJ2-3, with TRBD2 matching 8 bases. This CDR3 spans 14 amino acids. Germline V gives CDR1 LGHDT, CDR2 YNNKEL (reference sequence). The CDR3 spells CASSQAGDTDTQYF. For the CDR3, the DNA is TGTGCCAGCAGTCAAGCGGGGGACACAGATACGCAGTATTTT.

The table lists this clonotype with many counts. The CDR3 sequence: CASSQTSGDTGELFF. The DNA for the CDR3 is TGTGCCAGCAGCCAAACTAGCGGGGACACCGGGGAGCTGTTTTTT. The chain couples TRBV3-1 to TRBJ2-2, with 10 bases that match TRBD2. The CDR3 runs to 15 residues. Unmatched junction bases numbered 0, after V lost 2 bases and J lost 3 bases. In germline, CDR1 is LGHDT, CDR2 YNNKEL (reference sequence).

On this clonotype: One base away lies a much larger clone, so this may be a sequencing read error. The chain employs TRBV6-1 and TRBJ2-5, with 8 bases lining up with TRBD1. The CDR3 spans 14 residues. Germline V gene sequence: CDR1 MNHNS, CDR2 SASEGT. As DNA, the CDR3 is TGTGCCAGCAGTGAGCAGGGGGCTGGAGAGTCCCAGTACTTC. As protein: CASSEQGAGESQYF.